The rows below give T cell receptor beta chains drawn from one sample of a study of cytomegalovirus exposure and HLA in healthy donors. Some clones are missing from TCRdb's copy, which holds only in-frame ones; the method was immunoSEQ multiplex PCR. The repertoire includes approximately 100,000 clones, more than 60% of them detected once, and over 4% sits in the top ten. Sequenced: PBMCs. Receptors originate from a female donor in good health and CMV-seropositive. Both conserved end residues are part of each CDR3. The D gene is left open where the match is weak. Not every row has a clone size; where given, it reads once, few, many or a size class.

TGTGCCAGCAGTTTTAGGACAGGGGGCGGGGGGGAGACCCAGTACTTC	CASSFRTGGGGETQYF	TRBJ2-5	TRBD1	.	TRBV6-5
TGTGCCAGCACCGAGATGACTAGCGGGAGATCCTACGAGCAGTACTTC	CASTEMTSGRSYEQYF	TRBJ2-7	TRBD2	.	TRBV27
TGTGCCAGCACCCGCGGACAGGGCAATCAGCCCCAGCATTTT	CASTRGQGNQPQHF	TRBJ1-5	TRBD1	.	TRBV6-1
TGCGCCAGCAGCTTGGATCCAGGGGGCCTAGTTGCAACTAATGAAAAACTGTTTTTT	CASSLDPGGLVATNEKLFF	TRBJ1-4	TRBD1	.	TRBV5-1
TGTGCCAGCAGCGACGGGACTAGGCTTCGGGAGCAGTACTTC	CASSDGTRLREQYF	TRBJ2-7	TRBD2	.	TRBV5-4
TGTGCCAGCAGCTCCGGGGACAGCTATGGCTACACCTTC	CASSSGDSYGYTF	TRBJ1-2	TRBD1	.	TRBV7-9
TGTGCCAGCAGCCAAGCGGGAGGGGCCTACGAGCAGTACTTC	CASSQAGGAYEQYF	TRBJ2-7	TRBD2	.	TRBV14
TGTGCCAGCAGTGAGGGTAATTCACCCCTCCACTTT	CASSEGNSPLHF	TRBJ1-6	.	few	TRBV6-5
TGTGCCAGCAGCCCCTGGGGCGGCGCCAGCACAGATACGCAGTATTTT	CASSPWGGASTDTQYF	TRBJ2-3	.	once	TRBV4-2
TGTGCCACCAGCCAACCCAGGGGGAGTTGGGCCAAAAACATTCAGTACTTC	CATSQPRGSWAKNIQYF	TRBJ2-4	TRBD1	.	TRBV15
TGTGCCAGCAGCTTACCGACTAGCGGGAGAGGGAATGAGCAGTTCTTC	CASSLPTSGRGNEQFF	TRBJ2-1	TRBD2	.	TRBV7-8
TGCGCCAGCAGCCATGACAGGATCACTGAAGCTTTCTTT	CASSHDRITEAFF	TRBJ1-1	.	.	TRBV4-3
TGCGCCAGCAGCTTGGTGGCGGACTCTGGAAACACCATATATTTT	CASSLVADSGNTIYF	TRBJ1-3	.	.	TRBV5-1
TGTGCCAGCAGTTCGGGACAGGGGTTCGGCAATGAGCAGTTCTTC	CASSSGQGFGNEQFF	TRBJ2-1	TRBD1	.	TRBV28
TGTGCCAGCAAACACCGCTCCTACGAGCAGTACTTC	CASKHRSYEQYF	TRBJ2-7	.	once	TRBV28
TGTGCCAGCAGTGTAACAGGGTGGGGTGCCCCTAATCAGCCCCAGCATTTT	CASSVTGWGAPNQPQHF	TRBJ1-5	.	.	TRBV27
TGTGCCAGCAGCCGAGGAGGTCTAGCGGGGGGACAAGAGACCCAGTACTTC	CASSRGGLAGGQETQYF	TRBJ2-5	TRBD2	.	TRBV4-2
TGTGCCAGCAGCTCCACGGGTGGCTATGGCTACACCTTC	CASSSTGGYGYTF	TRBJ1-2	.	.	TRBV7-2
TGTGCCAGCTCACCTTCCCGGGGCAATCAGCCCCAGCATTTT	CASSPSRGNQPQHF	TRBJ1-5	.	once	TRBV18
TGTGCCAGTGCTGGGTTGGGGGGGCCTAATCAGCCCCAGCATTTT	CASAGLGGPNQPQHF	TRBJ1-5	.	.	TRBV19
TGTGCCAGCTCACGGGACAGGATTTCAGTCGAGCAGTACTTC	CASSRDRISVEQYF	TRBJ2-7	TRBD1	.	TRBV18
TGCAGCGGTCGACTAGCGGGAGGGTACAATGAGCAGTTCTTC	CSGRLAGGYNEQFF	TRBJ2-1	TRBD2	.	TRBV29-1
TGCGCCAGCAGTGACGCGGGTCTTTCCACCGGGGAGCTGTTTTTT	CASSDAGLSTGELFF	TRBJ2-2	.	.	TRBV10-1
TGTGCCAGCAGCTTAACTAGCGGGAGGTCGAACAATGAGCAGTTCTTC	CASSLTSGRSNNEQFF	TRBJ2-1	TRBD2	.	TRBV7-9
TGTGCCAGCAGCCAAGTTGGGACTAGCAAGTACAATGAGCAGTTCTTC	CASSQVGTSKYNEQFF	TRBJ2-1	TRBD2	.	TRBV4-2
TGTGCCAGCAGTTTAGATGGGCTAGCGGGAGTCGAGCAGTACTTC	CASSLDGLAGVEQYF	TRBJ2-7	TRBD2	.	TRBV27
TGTGCCAGCAGTTCTACTCAGGGGTCTCAGCCCCAGCATTTT	CASSSTQGSQPQHF	TRBJ1-5	.	few	TRBV2
TGTGCCAGCAAGACAGGGGGTAGTCCCTACGAGCAGTACTTC	CASKTGGSPYEQYF	TRBJ2-7	TRBD1	.	TRBV2
TGCGCCAGCAGTGAGTTGGCCAGGTTGACTGAAGCTTTCTTT	CASSELARLTEAFF	TRBJ1-1	.	.	TRBV10-2
TGTGCCTGGAGTGGGGGTGGGGTAGCGGGAGACAGGGGCTCCTACAATGAGCAGTTCTTC	CAWSGGGVAGDRGSYNEQFF	TRBJ2-1	.	.	TRBV30
TGTGCCAGCCTCCGGGACAGGGGCACCGGGGAGCTGTTTTTT	CASLRDRGTGELFF	TRBJ2-2	TRBD1	once	TRBV6-5
TGCGCCAGCAGCTGGGTGGAGGGGAGTGGGGATGAGCAGTTCTTC	CASSWVEGSGDEQFF	TRBJ2-1	.	.	TRBV5-1
TGCAGCGTTGGTGGGGGCGGCGAATACTATGGCTACACCTTC	CSVGGGGEYYGYTF	TRBJ1-2	.	.	TRBV29-1
TGTGCCAGCAGTGTGGGGGGACAGGGCCCGACGGGGACCTTC	CASSVGGQGPTGTF	TRBJ1-2	TRBD1	once	TRBV2
TGCGCCAGCAGCTTGGCCGGACAGATAAACACTGAAGCTTTCTTT	CASSLAGQINTEAFF	TRBJ1-1	.	.	TRBV5-1
TGTGCCAGCAGCGAGGGGACAGGGTCGGGCACTGAAGCTTTCTTT	CASSEGTGSGTEAFF	TRBJ1-1	TRBD1	.	TRBV9
TGTGCCAGCAGCTCGCAGGGGGACACTGAAGCTTTCTTT	CASSSQGDTEAFF	TRBJ1-1	TRBD1	.	TRBV7-2
TGCGCCAGCAGCCAGCTGGGACAGGGGATATCAACTAATGAAAAACTGTTTTTT	CASSQLGQGISTNEKLFF	TRBJ1-4	TRBD1	.	TRBV4-3
TGTGCCAGTAGTTCGGGCAGGGTCGGCTACGAGCAGTACTTC	CASSSGRVGYEQYF	TRBJ2-7	.	.	TRBV19
TGTGCCAGCAGTGGAGGACAGGGGGCAGATACGCAGTATTTT	CASSGGQGADTQYF	TRBJ2-3	TRBD1	.	TRBV6-1
TGTGCCAGCAGCTGGGGACACCAGAACACTGAAGCTTTCTTT	CASSWGHQNTEAFF	TRBJ1-1	.	.	TRBV11-3
TGTGCCAGCAGCACCCCGGGGGTTGTAGTTCAGTACGAGCAGTACTTC	CASSTPGVVVQYEQYF	TRBJ2-7	.	.	TRBV5-6
TGTGCCACCCGAGCCACTGAAGCTTTCTTT	CATRATEAFF	TRBJ1-1	.	.	TRBV28
TGTGCCAGCAGCTTTTCAGGCACCCAGTCTAGGGCCAACGTCCTGACTTTC	CASSFSGTQSRANVLTF	TRBJ2-6	.	.	TRBV5-5
TGTGCCAGCAGTGCTAGTTCGGCCCCACCCTACAATGAGCAGTTCTTC	CASSASSAPPYNEQFF	TRBJ2-1	.	.	TRBV6-1
TGTGCCAGTAGTATTCGGGACAGGGTTTACAATGAGCAGTTCTTC	CASSIRDRVYNEQFF	TRBJ2-1	TRBD1	.	TRBV19
TGTGCCAGTAGTGACAGGATGGGAGATGGCTACACCTTC	CASSDRMGDGYTF	TRBJ1-2	.	.	TRBV19
TGTGCCAGCAGACTACTAGACGGGACCCAGTACTTC	CASRLLDGTQYF	TRBJ2-5	.	.	TRBV6-5
TGCGCCAGCAGCATACAGGGGGCGACTAATGAAAAACTGTTTTTT	CASSIQGATNEKLFF	TRBJ1-4	TRBD1	.	TRBV5-1
TGTGCCAGCAGCTTAATTCGGGGCCAAGAGACCCAGTACTTC	CASSLIRGQETQYF	TRBJ2-5	.	once	TRBV11-2
TGTGCCAGCAGCTTAGGTGGCGCGGGGGCCAATGGCTACACCTTC	CASSLGGAGANGYTF	TRBJ1-2	.	.	TRBV7-2
TGCGCCAGCAGCCAAGATGGGTACAGTATCAAGACCCAGTACTTC	CASSQDGYSIKTQYF	TRBJ2-5	.	.	TRBV4-3
TGTGCCAGCAAAGACAGGGGAAACACCATATATTTT	CASKDRGNTIYF	TRBJ1-3	.	.	TRBV27
TGTGCCAGCAGGGGTGGACAGAGCTCCTACAATGAGCAGTTCTTC	CASRGGQSSYNEQFF	TRBJ2-1	.	.	TRBV6-1